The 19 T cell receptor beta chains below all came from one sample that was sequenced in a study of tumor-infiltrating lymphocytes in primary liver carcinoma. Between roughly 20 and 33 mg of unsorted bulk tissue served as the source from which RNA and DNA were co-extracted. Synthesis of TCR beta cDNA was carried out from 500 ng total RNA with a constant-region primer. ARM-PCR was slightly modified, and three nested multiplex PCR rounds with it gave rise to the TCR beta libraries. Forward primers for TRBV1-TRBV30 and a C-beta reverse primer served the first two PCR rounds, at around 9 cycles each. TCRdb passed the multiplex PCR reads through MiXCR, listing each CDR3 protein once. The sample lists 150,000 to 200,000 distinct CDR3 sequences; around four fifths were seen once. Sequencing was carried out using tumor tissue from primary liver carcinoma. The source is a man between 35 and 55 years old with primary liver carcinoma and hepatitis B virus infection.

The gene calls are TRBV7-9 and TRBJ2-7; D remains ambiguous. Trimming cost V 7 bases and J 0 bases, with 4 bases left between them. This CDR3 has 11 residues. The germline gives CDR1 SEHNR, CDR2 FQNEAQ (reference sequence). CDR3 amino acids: CASTSSYEQYF. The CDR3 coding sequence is TGTGCCAGCACCTCCTCCTACGAGCAGTACTTC.

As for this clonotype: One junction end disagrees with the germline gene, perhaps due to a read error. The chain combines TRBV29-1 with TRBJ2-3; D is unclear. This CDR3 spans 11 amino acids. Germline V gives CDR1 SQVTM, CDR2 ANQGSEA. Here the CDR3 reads CSVELTDMQYF. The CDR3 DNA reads TGCAGCGTCGAACTCACAGATATGCAGTATTTT.

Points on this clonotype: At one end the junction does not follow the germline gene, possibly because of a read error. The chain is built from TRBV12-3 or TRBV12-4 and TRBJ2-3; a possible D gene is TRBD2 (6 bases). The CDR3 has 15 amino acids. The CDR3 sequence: CASSPPGRRTDTQYF. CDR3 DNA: TGTGCTAGCAGCCCGCCGGGGAGGCGAACAGATACGCAGTATTTT.

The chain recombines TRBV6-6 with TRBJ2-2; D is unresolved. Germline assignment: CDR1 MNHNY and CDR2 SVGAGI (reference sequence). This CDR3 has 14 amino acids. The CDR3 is CVISVARRTWKLFF. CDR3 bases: TGTGTCATCTCCGTCGCCCGACGGACCTGGAAGTTATTTTTT.

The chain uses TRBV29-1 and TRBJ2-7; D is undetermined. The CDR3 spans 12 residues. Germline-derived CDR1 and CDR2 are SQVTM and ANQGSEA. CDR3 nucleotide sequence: TGCAGAGTGGGTTGGGGTGATCACGAGCAGTACTTC. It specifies CRVGWGDHEQYF.

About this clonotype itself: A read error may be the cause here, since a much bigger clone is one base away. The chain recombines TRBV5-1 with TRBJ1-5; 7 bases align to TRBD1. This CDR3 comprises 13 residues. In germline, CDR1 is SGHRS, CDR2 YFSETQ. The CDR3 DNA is TGCGCCAGCAGCACAGGGGACAATCACCCCCAGCATTTT. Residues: CASSTGDNHPQHF.

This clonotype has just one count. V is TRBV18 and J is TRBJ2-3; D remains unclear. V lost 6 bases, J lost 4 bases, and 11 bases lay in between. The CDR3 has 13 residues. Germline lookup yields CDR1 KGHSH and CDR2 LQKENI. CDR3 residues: CASSSLVSDTQYF. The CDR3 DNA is TGTGCCAGCTCCTCCCTGGTGTCAGATACGCAGTATTTT.

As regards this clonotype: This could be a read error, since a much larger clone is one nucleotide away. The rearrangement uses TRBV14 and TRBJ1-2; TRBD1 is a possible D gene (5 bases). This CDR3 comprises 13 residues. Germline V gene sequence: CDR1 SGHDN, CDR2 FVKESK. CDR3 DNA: TGTGCCAGCAGCCAAGACAGGGACTATGACTACACCTTC. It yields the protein CASSQDRDYDYTF.

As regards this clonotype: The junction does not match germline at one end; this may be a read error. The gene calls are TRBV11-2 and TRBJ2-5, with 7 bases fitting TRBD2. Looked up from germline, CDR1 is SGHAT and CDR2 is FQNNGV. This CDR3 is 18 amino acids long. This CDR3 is CACSPSSTQGTGRETQYF. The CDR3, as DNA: TGTGCCTGCAGCCCTAGCTCAACCCAGGGTACTGGGCGGGAGACTCAGTACTTC.

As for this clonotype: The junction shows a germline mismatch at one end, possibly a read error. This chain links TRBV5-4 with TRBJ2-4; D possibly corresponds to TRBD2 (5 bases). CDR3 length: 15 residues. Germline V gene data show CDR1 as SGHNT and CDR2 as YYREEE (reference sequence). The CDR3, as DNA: TGTGCCGGCAGCTCGGAGGCAGGCGGAAAAAACATTCAGTACTTC. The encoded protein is CAGSSEAGGKNIQYF.

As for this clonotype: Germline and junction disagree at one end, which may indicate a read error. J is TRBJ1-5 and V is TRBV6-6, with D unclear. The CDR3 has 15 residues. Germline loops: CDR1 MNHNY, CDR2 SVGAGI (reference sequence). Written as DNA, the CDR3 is TGTGCCAGCCAAAGGACGGACTTTAGCAATCAGCCTCAGCGTTTT. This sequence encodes CASQRTDFSNQPQRF.

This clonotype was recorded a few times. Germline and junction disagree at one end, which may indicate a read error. CDR3: CATQRSRSGANVLTF. For the CDR3, the DNA is TGTGCCACTCAGCGGTCGCGCTCTGGGGCCAACGTCCTGACTTTT. The genes are TRBV11-2 and TRBJ2-6; D possibly uses TRBD1 or TRBD2 (5 bases each). Germline CDR1 and CDR2: SGHAT and FQNNGV. This CDR3 has 15 amino acids.

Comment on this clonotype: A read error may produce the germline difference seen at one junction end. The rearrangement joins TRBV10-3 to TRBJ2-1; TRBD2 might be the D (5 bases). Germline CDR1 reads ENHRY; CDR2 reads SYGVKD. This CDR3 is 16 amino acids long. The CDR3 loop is CAISDPRGSSYNDQFF. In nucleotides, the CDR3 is TGTGCCATCAGTGACCCGCGAGGGTCATCATACAATGATCAGTTCTTC.

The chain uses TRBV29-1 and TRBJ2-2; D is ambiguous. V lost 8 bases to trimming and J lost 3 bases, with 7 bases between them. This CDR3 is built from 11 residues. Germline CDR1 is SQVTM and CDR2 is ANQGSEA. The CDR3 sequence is CSTADTGELFF. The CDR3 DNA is TGCAGCACTGCTGACACCGGGGAGCTGTTTTTT.

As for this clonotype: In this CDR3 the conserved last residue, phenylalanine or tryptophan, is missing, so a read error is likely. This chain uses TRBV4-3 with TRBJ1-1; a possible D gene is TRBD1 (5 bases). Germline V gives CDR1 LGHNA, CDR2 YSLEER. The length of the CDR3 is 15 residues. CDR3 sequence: CASNQANRKNTEAFI. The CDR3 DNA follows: TGCGCCAGCAACCAAGCGAACAGGAAGAACACTGAAGCTTTCATT.

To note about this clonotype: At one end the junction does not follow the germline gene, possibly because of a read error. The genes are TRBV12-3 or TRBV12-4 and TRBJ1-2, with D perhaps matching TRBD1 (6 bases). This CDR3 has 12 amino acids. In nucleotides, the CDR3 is TGTGCCATCGGAGAGGGGGTTGATGGCTACACGTTC. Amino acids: CAIGEGVDGYTF.

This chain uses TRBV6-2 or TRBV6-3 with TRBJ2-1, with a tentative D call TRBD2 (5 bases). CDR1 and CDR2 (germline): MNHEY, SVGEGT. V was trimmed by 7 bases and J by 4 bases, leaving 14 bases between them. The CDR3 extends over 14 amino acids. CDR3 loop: CASTGVLTYNEQFF. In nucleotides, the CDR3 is TGTGCCAGCACCGGGGTGCTAACTTACAATGAGCAGTTCTTC.

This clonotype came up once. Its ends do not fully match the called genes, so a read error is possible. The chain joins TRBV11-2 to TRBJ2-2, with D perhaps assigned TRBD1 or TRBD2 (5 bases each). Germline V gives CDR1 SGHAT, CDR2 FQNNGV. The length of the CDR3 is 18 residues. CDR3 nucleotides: TGTGCCAGCATCATCACCGCTACATGGACGGTGGGGACCGGCGAGCTATTATTT. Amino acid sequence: CASIITATWTVGTGELLF.

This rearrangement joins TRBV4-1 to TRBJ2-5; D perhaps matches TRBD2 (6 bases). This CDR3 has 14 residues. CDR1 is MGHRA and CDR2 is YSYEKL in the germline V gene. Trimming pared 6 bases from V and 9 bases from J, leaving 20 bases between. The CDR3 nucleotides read TGCGCCAGCAGTCAAAAAGGGAGACCGGGGGCCCAGTACTTC. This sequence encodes CASSQKGRPGAQYF.